The 23 T cell receptor beta chains presented below share a single source sample, sequenced in a study of CD8+CD57+ T cells in acquired aplastic anemia. Genomic DNA, the template, was used for profiling of the TCR beta VDJ and CDR3. MiXCR was run by TCRdb on the reads, yielding one entry per CDR3 protein. The sample carries approximately 200,000 distinct CDR3 sequences, under 65% recorded once. The sequencing input was sorted CD4+, CD8+, or CD8+CD57+ T cells (not recorded which) from PBMCs. These receptors were taken from a human donor in good health.

The chain joins TRBV10-3 to TRBJ2-6; the D gene is possibly TRBD1 (5 bases). The germline CDR1 and CDR2 sequences are ENHRY and SYGVKD. Trimming removed 6 bases at V and 0 bases at J, with 6 bases between. The CDR3 sequence is 14 residues long. For the CDR3, the DNA is TGTGCCATCAGCCAGGGCTCTGGGGCCAACGTCCTGACTTTC. Translated: CAISQGSGANVLTF.

This chain connects TRBV20-1 to TRBJ2-1; D perhaps matches TRBD1 (5 bases). This CDR3 has 12 residues. Trimming took off 6 bases at V and 6 bases at J, with 12 bases between the two ends. The germline V gene encodes CDR1 DFQATT and CDR2 SNEGSKA (reference sequence). The CDR3 DNA reads as TGCAGTGCGACGCAGGGTCTCAATGAGCAGTTCTTC. Amino acids: CSATQGLNEQFF.

The chain joins TRBV6-2 or TRBV6-3 to TRBJ2-1; 8 bases fit TRBD2. The germline V gene has CDR1 MNHEY and CDR2 SVGEGT. The CDR3 has 15 residues. The V gene end was trimmed by 2 bases and the J gene end by 2 bases; junction bases not matched to a gene: 2. CDR3 residues: CASSYAGGAYNEQFF. CDR3 coding DNA: TGTGCCAGCAGTTACGCGGGGGGTGCCTACAATGAGCAGTTCTTC.

This chain connects TRBV6-1 to TRBJ1-1, with D possibly matching TRBD1 (5 bases). V lost 2 bases and J 2 bases, leaving 9 bases between the germline ends. Germline-derived CDR1 and CDR2 are MNHNS and SASEGT. This CDR3 has 14 residues. The DNA for the CDR3 is TGTGCCAGCAGTGAAATGGGGGGAAACACTGAAGCTTTCTTT. Translated, it gives CASSEMGGNTEAFF.

There are many counts of this clonotype. This chain uses TRBV24-1 with TRBJ2-7, with 13 bases matching TRBD2. V lost 5 bases to trimming and J lost 7 bases; unmatched junction nucleotides: 4. The germline CDR1 and CDR2 sequences are KGHDR and SFDVKD. The CDR3 loop spans 14 amino acids. DNA of the CDR3: TGTGCCACCAGTGCGGGGACTAGCGGGACTGAGCAGTACTTC. Protein product: CATSAGTSGTEQYF.

The chain uses TRBV7-8 and TRBJ2-7; TRBD2 might be the D (6 bases). The CDR3 runs 11 residues. In germline, CDR1 is SGHVS, CDR2 FQNEAQ. With 2 bases removed from V and 9 bases from J, the gap between germline ends came to 8 bases. CDR3 amino acids: CASSLNSGQYF. The CDR3 bases are TGTGCCAGCAGCTTAAATAGCGGGCAGTACTTC.

This sequence joins TRBV6-5 and TRBJ2-7; 8 bases are shared with TRBD2. The V gene's germline CDR1 is MNHEY and CDR2 SVGAGI. V was clipped by 1 base and J by 3 bases; unmatched bases: 11. This CDR3 has 17 amino acids. The chain's CDR3 is CASSYLRGAPSVYEQYF. CDR3 coding DNA: TGTGCCAGCAGTTACTTGCGGGGGGCCCCCTCGGTCTACGAGCAGTACTTC.

The genes are TRBV5-6 and TRBJ1-6; 8 bases match TRBD1. Germline CDR1 and CDR2: SGHDT and YYEEEE. The CDR3 runs to 15 residues. The V and J ends lost 4 bases and 10 bases, in that order; junction bases with no gene match: 10. In DNA, the CDR3 is TGTGCCAGCAGCCTAGGACAGGGTGATAGATCACCCCTCCACTTT. This gives the protein CASSLGQGDRSPLHF.

This chain connects TRBV20-1 to TRBJ1-1; D is uncertain. The germline CDR1 and CDR2 sequences are DFQATT and SNEGSKA (reference sequence). The CDR3 is 14 amino acids. V lost 0 bases and J 4 bases, leaving 12 bases between the germline ends. The CDR3 DNA follows: TGCAGTGCTAGAGATCGGCCCCTTGGCACTGAAGCTTTCTTT. Encoded protein: CSARDRPLGTEAFF.

This chain's CDR3 is CSVEGMAGVAKNIQYF. For the CDR3, the DNA is TGCAGCGTTGAGGGTATGGCAGGGGTAGCCAAAAACATTCAGTACTTC. V usage is TRBV29-1 and J usage is TRBJ2-4, with a weak D call TRBD1 (6 bases). V dropped 3 bases and J dropped 0 bases, with 15 bases sitting between them. This CDR3 comprises 16 residues. The germline V gene encodes CDR1 SQVTM and CDR2 ANQGSEA.

In this sample, this clonotype turned up many times. The chain employs TRBV6-2 or TRBV6-3 and TRBJ2-7; no clear D. There are 13 residues in the CDR3. CDR1 and CDR2 from the germline V gene are MNHEY and SVGEGT. V lost 4 bases and J 0 bases, leaving 7 bases between the germline ends. This CDR3 reads CASSFGNSYEQYF. The DNA of the CDR3 is TGTGCCAGCAGTTTTGGCAACTCCTACGAGCAGTACTTC.

CDR3 coding DNA: TGCAGCGTTAAGATGGGAGAGACCCAGTACTTC. Translating it yields CSVKMGETQYF. The chain uses TRBV29-1 and TRBJ2-5, with D unclear. The CDR3 extends over 11 amino acids. Germline V gene lookup returns CDR1 SQVTM and CDR2 ANQGSEA. V lost 5 bases and J lost 4, with 8 bases in between.

Remarks on this clonotype: Here the CDR3 omits its conserved ending phenylalanine or tryptophan, so a read error is the likely source. The DNA is left out, because the CDR3 cannot be placed on it with certainty; the CDR3 is given as TCRdb lists it. This chain links TRBV6-4 with TRBJ1-6. Germline V lookup: CDR1 MRHNA, CDR2 SNTAGT. The CDR3 numbers 8 amino acids, ends counted. CDR3 in amino acids: CASSPILR.

This clonotype was counted many times. The V gene is TRBV6-5, the J gene TRBJ1-6; D is perhaps TRBD1 (5 bases). V lost 8 bases and J 8 bases, leaving 13 bases between the germline ends. Germline CDR1 and CDR2: MNHEY and SVGAGI. This CDR3 comprises 13 residues. CDR3: CASATREDSPLHF. In DNA, the CDR3 is TGTGCCAGCGCCACCAGGGAGGATTCACCCCTCCACTTT.

Ten or more counts support this clonotype. The chain recombines TRBV4-2 with TRBJ2-3; 8 nucleotides match TRBD1. Per the germline V gene, CDR1 is LGHNA and CDR2 is YNFKEQ. The CDR3 runs 17 residues. V gave up 4 bases and J gave up 4 bases; unmatched junction bases: 13. CDR3 protein: CASSPQPTGVSADTQYF. In nucleotides, the CDR3 is TGTGCCAGCAGCCCCCAACCGACAGGGGTTAGCGCAGATACGCAGTATTTT.

This chain connects TRBV10-2 to TRBJ2-1; D not certain. V dropped 8 bases and J dropped 4 bases, with 15 bases sitting between them. The CDR3 is 14 amino acids. The germline V gene has CDR1 WSHSY and CDR2 SAAADI. The CDR3 is CASWTSPSYNEQFF. CDR3 nucleotides: TGCGCCAGCTGGACGAGTCCGTCTTACAATGAGCAGTTCTTC.

The chain uses TRBV19 and TRBJ1-3, with D possibly matching TRBD1 (6 bases). Per the germline V gene, CDR1 is LNHDA and CDR2 is SQIVND (reference sequence). This CDR3 has 14 amino acids. Trimming cost V 5 bases and J 4 bases, with 12 bases left between them. The CDR3 here is CASSLGGRGNTIYF. CDR3 nucleotides: TGTGCCAGTAGTTTGGGGGGGCGCGGAAACACCATATATTTT.

This clonotype was counted many times. Sequence at one end of the junction differs from germline and may be a read error. This chain connects TRBV19 to TRBJ2-1; 9 bases line up with TRBD2. Per the germline V gene, CDR1 is LNHDA and CDR2 is SQIVND (reference sequence). The CDR3 covers 15 residues. CDR3 bases: TGTGCCAGCCAAATTGGGGAGCGGGAGGTCGGTGAGCGGTTCTTC. Translation: CASQIGEREVGERFF.

The rearrangement links TRBV7-9 to TRBJ2-2, with TRBD2 matching 7 bases. The CDR3 is made up of 13 amino acids. The germline V gene encodes CDR1 SEHNR and CDR2 FQNEAQ (reference sequence). V gave up 3 bases and J gave up 7 bases; unmatched junction bases: 2. CDR3 sequence reads: CASSFGLDGELFF. The CDR3 DNA reads as TGTGCCAGCAGCTTCGGACTAGACGGGGAGCTGTTTTTT.

The rearrangement links TRBV25-1 to TRBJ1-1; no clear D. The CDR3 loop spans 14 amino acids. Germline CDR1 and CDR2: MGHDK and SYGVNS. V lost 5 bases and J 3 bases, leaving 13 bases between the germline ends. In DNA, the CDR3 is TGTGCCAGCAGTAACCTCGGACGGGACACTGAAGCTTTCTTT. It specifies CASSNLGRDTEAFF.

The rearrangement uses TRBV5-8 and TRBJ2-3; D is perhaps TRBD2 (6 bases). The length of the CDR3 is 12 residues. V dropped 5 bases and J dropped 2 bases, with 6 bases sitting between them. Germline V lookup: CDR1 SGHTS, CDR2 YDEGEE. CDR3 amino acids: CASRDYTDTQYF. The DNA for the CDR3 is TGTGCCAGCAGGGACTACACAGATACGCAGTATTTT.

The chain carries TRBV6-1 and TRBJ1-2; D not resolved. Looked up from germline, CDR1 is MNHNS and CDR2 is SASEGT. The CDR3 has 12 residues. Trimming removed 3 bases at V and 13 bases at J, with 15 bases between. The CDR3 here is CASSDGPPLSTF. CDR3 in DNA: TGTGCCAGCAGTGATGGGCCTCCTTTATCCACCTTC.

J is TRBJ1-5 and V is TRBV24-1; weak D call: TRBD1 (5 bases). The germline V gene has CDR1 KGHDR and CDR2 SFDVKD. The CDR3 runs to 15 residues. Trimming pared 4 bases from V and 3 bases from J, leaving 12 bases between. The CDR3 DNA follows: TGTGCCACCAGTGAGGGGGTGGGGGACAATCAGCCCCAGCATTTT. It specifies CATSEGVGDNQPQHF.